What follows are 2 T cell receptor beta chains derived from one specimen sequenced in a study of T-cell reconstitution after alpha-beta-depleted transplantation in children. Molecular barcoding with unique molecular identifiers was used for the TCRbeta library. One entry per CDR3 protein, called by TCRdb with MiXCR from the PCR reads. The table shows about 640,000 distinct CDR3 sequences, with roughly 15% occurring only once. The sequenced sample was PBMCs from the stem cell graft donor, obtained from the stem cell graft. The receptors derive from a human donor who donated a stem cell graft to a child with acute myeloid leukemia.

This clonotype has a handful of counts. The gene calls are TRBV7-8 and TRBJ1-1, with D possibly being TRBD1 (5 bases). Germline V CDR1 and CDR2: SGHVS, FQNEAQ. V lost 1 base, J lost 10 bases, and 16 bases lay in between. The CDR3 loop spans 14 amino acids. The CDR3 loop reads CASSLGLKSGGAFF. In DNA form, the CDR3 reads TGTGCCAGCAGCTTAGGCCTTAAGTCGGGGGGAGCTTTCTTT.

This clonotype was observed many times. CDR3 loop: CSARLPFGGNQPQHF. CDR3 DNA sequence: TGCAGTGCTAGGCTTCCCTTCGGGGGGAATCAGCCCCAGCATTTT. This chain links TRBV20-1 with TRBJ1-5; D possibly corresponds to TRBD1 (5 bases). This CDR3 contains 15 residues. The V gene lost 3 bases and the J gene lost 4 bases, with 16 bases spanning the gap. Germline-derived CDR1 and CDR2 are DFQATT and SNEGSKA (reference sequence).